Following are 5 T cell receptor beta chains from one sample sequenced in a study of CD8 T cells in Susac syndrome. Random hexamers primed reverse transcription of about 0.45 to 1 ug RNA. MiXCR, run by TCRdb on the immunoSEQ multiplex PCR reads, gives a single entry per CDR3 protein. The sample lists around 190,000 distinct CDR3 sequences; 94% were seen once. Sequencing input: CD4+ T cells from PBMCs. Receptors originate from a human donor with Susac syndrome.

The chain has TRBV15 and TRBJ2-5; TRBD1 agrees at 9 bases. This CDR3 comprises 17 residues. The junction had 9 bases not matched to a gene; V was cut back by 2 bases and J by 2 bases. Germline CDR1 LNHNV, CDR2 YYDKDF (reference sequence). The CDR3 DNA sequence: TGTGCCACCAGCAGACGCCCGGGACAGGGAATTCAAGAGACCCAGTACTTC. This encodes CATSRRPGQGIQETQYF.

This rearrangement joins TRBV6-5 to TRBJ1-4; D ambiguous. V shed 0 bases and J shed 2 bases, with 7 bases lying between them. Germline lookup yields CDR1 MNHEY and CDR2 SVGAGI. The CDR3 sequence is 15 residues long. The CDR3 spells CASSYSRWTNEKLFF. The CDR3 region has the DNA TGTGCCAGCAGTTACTCACGATGGACTAATGAAAAACTGTTTTTT.

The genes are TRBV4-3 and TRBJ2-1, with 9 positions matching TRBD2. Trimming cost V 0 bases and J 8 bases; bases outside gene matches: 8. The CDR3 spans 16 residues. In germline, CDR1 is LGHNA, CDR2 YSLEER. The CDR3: CASSQEGASGIHEQFF. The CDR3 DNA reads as TGCGCCAGCAGCCAAGAGGGGGCTAGCGGGATCCATGAGCAGTTCTTC.

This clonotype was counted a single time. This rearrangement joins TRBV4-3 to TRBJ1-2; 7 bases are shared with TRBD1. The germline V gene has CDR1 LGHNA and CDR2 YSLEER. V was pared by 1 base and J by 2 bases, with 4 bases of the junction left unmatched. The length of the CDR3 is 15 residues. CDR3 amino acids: CASSQVGTVNYGYTF. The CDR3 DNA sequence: TGCGCCAGCAGCCAAGTGGGGACAGTAAACTATGGCTACACCTTC.

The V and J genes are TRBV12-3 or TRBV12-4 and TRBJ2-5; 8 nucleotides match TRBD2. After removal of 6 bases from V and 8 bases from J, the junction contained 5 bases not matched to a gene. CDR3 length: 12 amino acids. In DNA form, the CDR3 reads TGTGCCAGCAGCCCGGGGGGGCAAACCCAGTACTTC. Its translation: CASSPGGQTQYF.